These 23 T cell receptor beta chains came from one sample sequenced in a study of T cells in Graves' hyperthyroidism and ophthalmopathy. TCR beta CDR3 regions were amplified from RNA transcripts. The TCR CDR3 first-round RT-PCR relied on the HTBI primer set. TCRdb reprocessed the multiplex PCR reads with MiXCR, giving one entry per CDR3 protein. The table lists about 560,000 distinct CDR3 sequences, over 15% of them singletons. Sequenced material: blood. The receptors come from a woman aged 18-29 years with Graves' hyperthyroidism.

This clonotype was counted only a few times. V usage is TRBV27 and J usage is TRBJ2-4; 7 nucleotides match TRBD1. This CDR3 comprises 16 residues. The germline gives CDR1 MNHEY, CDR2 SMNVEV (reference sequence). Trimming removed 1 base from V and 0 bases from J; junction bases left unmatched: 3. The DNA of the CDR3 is TGTGCCAGCAGTTTATTCAGGACAGGAGCCAAAAACATTCAGTACTTC. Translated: CASSLFRTGAKNIQYF.

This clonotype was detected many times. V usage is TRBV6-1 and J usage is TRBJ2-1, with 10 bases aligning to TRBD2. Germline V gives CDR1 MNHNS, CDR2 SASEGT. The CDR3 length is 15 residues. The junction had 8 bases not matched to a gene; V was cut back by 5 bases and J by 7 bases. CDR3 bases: TGTGCCAGCAGTTACGCAGGACTAGCGGTTAATGAGCAGTTCTTC. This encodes CASSYAGLAVNEQFF.

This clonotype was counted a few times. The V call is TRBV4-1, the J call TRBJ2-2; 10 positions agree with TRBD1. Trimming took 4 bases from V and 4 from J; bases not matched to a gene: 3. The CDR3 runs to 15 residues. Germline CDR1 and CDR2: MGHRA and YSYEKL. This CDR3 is CASSPRTGGTGELFF. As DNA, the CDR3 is TGCGCCAGCAGCCCGAGGACAGGGGGCACCGGGGAGCTGTTTTTT.

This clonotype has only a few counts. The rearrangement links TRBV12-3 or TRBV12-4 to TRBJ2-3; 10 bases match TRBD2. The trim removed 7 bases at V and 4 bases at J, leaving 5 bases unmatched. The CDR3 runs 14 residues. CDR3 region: CASISGGASDTQYF. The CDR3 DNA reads TGTGCCAGCATCAGCGGGGGGGCCTCAGATACGCAGTATTTT.

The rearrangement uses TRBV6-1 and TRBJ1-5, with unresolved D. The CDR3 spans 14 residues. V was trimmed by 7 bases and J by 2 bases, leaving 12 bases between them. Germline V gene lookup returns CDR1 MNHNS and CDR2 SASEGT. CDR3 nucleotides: TGTGCCAGCAATAAAGTACTAGGCAATCAGCCCCAGCATTTT. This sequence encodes CASNKVLGNQPQHF.

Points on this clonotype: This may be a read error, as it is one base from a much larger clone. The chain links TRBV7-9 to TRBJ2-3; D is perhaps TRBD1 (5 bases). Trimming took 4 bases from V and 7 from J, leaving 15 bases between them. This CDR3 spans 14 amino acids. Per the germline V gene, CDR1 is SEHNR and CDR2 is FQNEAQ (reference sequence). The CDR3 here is CASSSRQLSYTQYF. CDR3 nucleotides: TGTGCCAGCAGCTCCAGACAGCTCTCATATACGCAGTATTTT. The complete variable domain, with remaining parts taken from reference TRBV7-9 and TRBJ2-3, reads DTGVSQNPRHKITKRGQNVTFRCDPISEHNRLYWYRQTLGQGPEFLTYFQNEAQLEKSRLLSDRFSAERPKGSFSTLEIQRTEQGDSAMYLCASSSRQLSYTQYFGPGTRLTVL.

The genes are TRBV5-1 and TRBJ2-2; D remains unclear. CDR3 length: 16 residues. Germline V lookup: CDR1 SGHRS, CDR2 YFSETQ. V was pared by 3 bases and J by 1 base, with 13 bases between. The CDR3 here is CASSSLVGLNTGELFF. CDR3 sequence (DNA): TGCGCCAGCAGCTCTTTAGTAGGGCTGAACACCGGGGAGCTGTTTTTT.

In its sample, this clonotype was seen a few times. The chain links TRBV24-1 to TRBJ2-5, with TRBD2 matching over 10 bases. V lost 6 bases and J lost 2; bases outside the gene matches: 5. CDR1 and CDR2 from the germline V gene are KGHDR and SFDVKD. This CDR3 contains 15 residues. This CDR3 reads CATSTGLAVQETQYF. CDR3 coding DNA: TGTGCCACCAGTACAGGACTAGCGGTACAAGAGACCCAGTACTTC.

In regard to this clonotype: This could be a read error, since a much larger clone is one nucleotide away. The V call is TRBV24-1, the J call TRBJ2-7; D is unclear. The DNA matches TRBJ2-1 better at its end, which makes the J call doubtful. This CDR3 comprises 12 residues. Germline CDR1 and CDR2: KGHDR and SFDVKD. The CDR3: CATSDNSYEQFF. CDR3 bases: TGTGCCACCAGTGATAATTCCTACGAGCAGTTCTTC.

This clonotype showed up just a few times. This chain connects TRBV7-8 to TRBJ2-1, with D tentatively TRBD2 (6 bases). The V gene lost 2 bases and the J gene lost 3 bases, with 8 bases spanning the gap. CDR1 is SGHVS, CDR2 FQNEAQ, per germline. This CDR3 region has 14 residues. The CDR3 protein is CASSLRRDYNEQFF. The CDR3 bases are TGTGCCAGCAGCTTACGGCGGGACTACAATGAGCAGTTCTTC.

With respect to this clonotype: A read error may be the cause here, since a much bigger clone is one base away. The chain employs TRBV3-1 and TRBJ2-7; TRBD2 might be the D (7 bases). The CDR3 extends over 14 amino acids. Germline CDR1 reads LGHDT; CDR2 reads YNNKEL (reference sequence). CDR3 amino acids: CAISPLGRGYEQYF. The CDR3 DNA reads TGTGCCATCAGCCCACTTGGGAGGGGGTACGAGCAGTACTTC.

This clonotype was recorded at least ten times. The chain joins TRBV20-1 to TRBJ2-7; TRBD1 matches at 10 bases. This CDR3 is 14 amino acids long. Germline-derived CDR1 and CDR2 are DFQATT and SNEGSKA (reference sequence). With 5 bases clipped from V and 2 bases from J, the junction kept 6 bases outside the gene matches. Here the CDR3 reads CSAFSGTGAYEQYF. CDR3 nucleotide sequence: TGCAGTGCTTTTTCCGGGACAGGGGCCTACGAGCAGTACTTC.

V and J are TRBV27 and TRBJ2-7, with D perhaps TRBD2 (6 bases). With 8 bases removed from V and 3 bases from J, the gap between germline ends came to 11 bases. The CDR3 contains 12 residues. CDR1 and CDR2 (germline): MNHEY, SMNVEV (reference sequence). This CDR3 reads CASWDSGYEQYF. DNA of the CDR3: TGTGCCAGCTGGGACTCAGGCTACGAGCAGTACTTC.

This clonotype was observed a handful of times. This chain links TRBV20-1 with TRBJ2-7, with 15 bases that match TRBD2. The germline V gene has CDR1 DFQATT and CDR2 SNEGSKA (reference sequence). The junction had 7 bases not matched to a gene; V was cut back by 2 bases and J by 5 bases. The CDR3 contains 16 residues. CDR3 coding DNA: TGCAGTGCTAGATGGACTAGCGGGGGGGAATTGGACGAGCAGTACTTC. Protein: CSARWTSGGELDEQYF.

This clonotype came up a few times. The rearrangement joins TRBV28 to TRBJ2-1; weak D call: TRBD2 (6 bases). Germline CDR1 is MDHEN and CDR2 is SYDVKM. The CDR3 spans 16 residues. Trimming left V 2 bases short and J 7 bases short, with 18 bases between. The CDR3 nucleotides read TGTGCCAGCAGTTTAGGAGGCCCCGGGACTCGGAATGAGCAGTTCTTC. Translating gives CASSLGGPGTRNEQFF.

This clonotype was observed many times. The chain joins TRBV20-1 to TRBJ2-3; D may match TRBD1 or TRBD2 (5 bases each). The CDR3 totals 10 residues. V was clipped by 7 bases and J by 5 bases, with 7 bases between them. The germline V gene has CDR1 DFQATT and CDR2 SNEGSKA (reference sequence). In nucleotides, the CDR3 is TGCAGTGTGGGGGAAGATACGCAGTATTTT. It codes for CSVGEDTQYF.

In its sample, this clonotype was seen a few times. CDR3 protein: CASSWGGGGHSTDTQYF. CDR3 coding DNA: TGCGCCAGCAGCTGGGGGGGAGGCGGCCATAGCACAGATACGCAGTATTTT. The chain uses TRBV5-1 and TRBJ2-3, with TRBD2 matching 7 bases. Per germline, CDR1 SGHRS and CDR2 YFSETQ. Unmatched junction bases numbered 10, after V lost 3 bases and J lost 0 bases. The CDR3 sequence is 17 residues long.

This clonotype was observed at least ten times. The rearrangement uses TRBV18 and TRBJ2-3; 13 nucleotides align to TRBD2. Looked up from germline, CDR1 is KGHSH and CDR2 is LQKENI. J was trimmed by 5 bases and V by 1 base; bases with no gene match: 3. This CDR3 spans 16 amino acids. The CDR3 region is CASSPLGLAGEDTQYF. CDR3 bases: TGTGCCAGCTCACCACTCGGACTAGCGGGAGAAGATACGCAGTATTTT.

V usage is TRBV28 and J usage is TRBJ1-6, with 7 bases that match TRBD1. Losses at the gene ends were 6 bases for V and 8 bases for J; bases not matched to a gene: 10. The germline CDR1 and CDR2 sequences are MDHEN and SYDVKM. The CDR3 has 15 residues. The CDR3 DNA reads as TGTGCCAGCAGACTCTCCGGACAGGATTATTCACCCCTCCACTTT. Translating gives CASRLSGQDYSPLHF.

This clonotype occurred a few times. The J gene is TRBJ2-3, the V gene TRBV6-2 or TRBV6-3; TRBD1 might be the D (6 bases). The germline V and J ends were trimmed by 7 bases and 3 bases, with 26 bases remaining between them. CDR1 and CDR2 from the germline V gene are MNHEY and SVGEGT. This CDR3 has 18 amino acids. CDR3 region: CASNQKPYRVNGTDTQYF. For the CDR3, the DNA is TGTGCCAGCAATCAGAAGCCTTACAGGGTAAACGGGACAGATACGCAGTATTTT.

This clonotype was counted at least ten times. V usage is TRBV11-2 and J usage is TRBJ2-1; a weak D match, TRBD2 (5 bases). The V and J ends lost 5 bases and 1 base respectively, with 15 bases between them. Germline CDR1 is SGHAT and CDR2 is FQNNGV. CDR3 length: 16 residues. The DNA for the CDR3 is TGTGCCAGCAGCAGCCTAGCAGGCCCTTCCTACAATGAGCAGTTCTTC. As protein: CASSSLAGPSYNEQFF.

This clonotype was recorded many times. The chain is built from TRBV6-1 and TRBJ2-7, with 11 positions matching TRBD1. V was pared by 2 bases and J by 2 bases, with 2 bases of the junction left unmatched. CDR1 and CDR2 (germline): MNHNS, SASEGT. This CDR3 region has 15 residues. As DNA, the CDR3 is TGTGCCAGCAGTGAACCGGGACAGGGGGCCTACGAGCAGTACTTC. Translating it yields CASSEPGQGAYEQYF.

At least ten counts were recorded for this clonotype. Written as DNA, the CDR3 is TGTGCCAGCAGTCCCTCCAGGGGCGCCTACGAGCAGTACTTC. Encoded protein: CASSPSRGAYEQYF. The chain employs TRBV12-3 or TRBV12-4 and TRBJ2-7, with a possible D match to TRBD1 (6 bases). V lost 5 bases and J lost 2, with 13 bases in between. The CDR3 runs 14 residues.